This T cell receptor (beta chain) originates from a study of blood T cell repertoires in COVID-19 (dated by TCRdb to 2020 to 2022). In terms of the full investigation: The collaborator samples originated in the United States, Italy and Spain and spanned the acute and convalescent phases of COVID-19. The material from the prospective study consisted of cDNA or gDNA derived from T cells, B-cell-depleted T cells, or PBMCs. Samples came from the ongoing ImmuneRACE study (first 160 participants) plus 1,254 subjects from 6 global collaborators. The repertoires were made available in a free public database intended to serve as a resource for research on the immune response to SARS-CoV-2. HLA class I and class II types, where available, came from metadata supplied by the sample provider rather than from assay-based typing. The sample metadata nearly always contained a de-identified subject ID, COVID-19 status, age in years and sex. The dataset comprised deeply sampled blood TCRbeta repertoires from subjects exposed to, actively infected with, or recovered from COVID-19. Results the study describes overall, beyond this receptor: The amount of clinical and demographic metadata varied by source and participant and was provided uncurated.

Participants in the prospective study were enrolled through a virtual design, were aged roughly 18 to 90 years, and lived in roughly 24 United States geographic areas. To assign participants to cohorts, the prospective study relied on clinical history that participants themselves reported in a screening survey and a study questionnaire. Recovered participants in ImmuneRACE Cohort 3 were defined as having two consecutive negative NP/OP PCR tests, clearance from a healthcare professional, or resolution of symptoms. Each participant in the prospective study had whole blood, serum and a nasopharyngeal or oropharyngeal swab collected by mobile phlebotomists. Participants in the prospective study had the option to provide additional blood draws and questionnaires over an approximately 2-month period. Before DNA extraction, blood samples from the prospective study were shipped at room temperature or frozen.

TCRbeta CDR3 regions were amplified from genomic DNA using the immunoSEQ Assay, a bias-controlled multiplex PCR. From the authors' description of their analysis: The number of nucleated cells in each sample was estimated from the amplification of reference gene primers within the assay. Sequence reads were collapsed and filtered to measure the absolute abundance of every unique TCRbeta CDR3 rearrangement. For each sample, productive Simpson clonality was calculated as the square root of Simpson's diversity index across productive rearrangements. What TCRdb holds here is the immuneACCESS table cut down to in-frame rearrangements. Part of the clones is not present; checked against another copy, under half of the missing clones reflect an unresolved V gene, and the others are unexplained. For V, J and clone size, that table is used; D and trimming come from the DNA. The sample has more than 110,000 clones on record, roughly 78% of them singletons. 6% of the sample comes from the top ten.

CDR3 length: 13 amino acids, cysteine to phenylalanine. Only the CDR3 DNA stays, 39 bases, in frame from base 1. V is pared back by 5 bases and J by 5 bases, with 12 bases lying between the germline termini. CDR1 SGHNT and CDR2 YENEEA were looked up in the germline V gene. To note about this clone: Which antigen it targets is not known. Within one base of it there is no much larger clone, and no base qualities were kept.

The rearrangement joined TRBV11-3 to TRBJ2-5; possibly the D gene is TRBD2, per 5 matching bases. This clonotype originated in a woman aged 45-65 years who had recovered from COVID-19. Material for sequencing was PBMCs or T cells enriched from blood (not recorded which). The DNA is as follows: TGTGCCAGCAGCGCGGGCCTGGGCGAGACCCAGTACTTC. This yields the protein CASSAGLGETQYF. Outside the CDR3, residues come from the reference TRBV11-3 and TRBJ2-5 proteins, so the full variable domain is: EAGVVQSPRYKIIEKKQPVAFWCNPISGHNTLYWYLQNLGQGPELLIRYENEEAVDDSQLPKDRFSAERLKGVDSTLKIQPAELGDSAVYLCASSAGLGETQYFGPGTRLLVL.